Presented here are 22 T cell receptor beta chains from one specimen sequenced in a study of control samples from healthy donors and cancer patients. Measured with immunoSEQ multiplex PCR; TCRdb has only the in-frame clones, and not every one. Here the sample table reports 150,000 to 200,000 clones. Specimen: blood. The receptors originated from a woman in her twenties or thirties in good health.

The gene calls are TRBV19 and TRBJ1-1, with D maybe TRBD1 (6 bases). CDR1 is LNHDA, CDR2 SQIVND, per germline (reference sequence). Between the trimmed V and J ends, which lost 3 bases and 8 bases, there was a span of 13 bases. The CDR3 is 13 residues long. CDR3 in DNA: TGTGCCAGTAGTATGACAGGACTGGTGGAAGCTTTCTTT. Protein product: CASSMTGLVEAFF.

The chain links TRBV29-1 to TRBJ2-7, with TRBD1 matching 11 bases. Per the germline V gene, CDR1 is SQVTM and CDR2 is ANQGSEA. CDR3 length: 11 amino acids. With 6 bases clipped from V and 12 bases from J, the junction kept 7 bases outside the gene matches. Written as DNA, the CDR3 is TGCAGCGTATGGACAGGGGGCATGGGGTACTTC. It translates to CSVWTGGMGYF.

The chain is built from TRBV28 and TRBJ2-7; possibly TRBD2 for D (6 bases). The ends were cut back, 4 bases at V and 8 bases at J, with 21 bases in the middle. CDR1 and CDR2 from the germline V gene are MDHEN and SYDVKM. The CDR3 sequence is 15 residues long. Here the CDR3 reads CASSWGVARQSQQYF. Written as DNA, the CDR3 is TGTGCCAGCAGTTGGGGGGTAGCACGCCAATCGCAGCAGTACTTC.

This CDR3 reads CSGLTVYGYTF. CDR3 bases: TGCAGTGGCCTGACCGTCTATGGCTACACCTTC. The chain combines TRBV20-1 with TRBJ1-2; the D is unclear. V gave up 7 bases and J gave up 4 bases, with 10 bases separating them. Germline-derived CDR1 and CDR2 are DFQATT and SNEGSKA (reference sequence). The CDR3 is 11 amino acids.

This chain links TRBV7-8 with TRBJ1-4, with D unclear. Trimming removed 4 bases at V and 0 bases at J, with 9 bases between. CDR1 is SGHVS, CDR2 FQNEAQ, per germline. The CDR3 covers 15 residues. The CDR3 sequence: CASSSQIATNEKLFF. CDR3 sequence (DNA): TGTGCCAGCAGCTCGCAGATTGCAACTAATGAAAAACTGTTTTTT.

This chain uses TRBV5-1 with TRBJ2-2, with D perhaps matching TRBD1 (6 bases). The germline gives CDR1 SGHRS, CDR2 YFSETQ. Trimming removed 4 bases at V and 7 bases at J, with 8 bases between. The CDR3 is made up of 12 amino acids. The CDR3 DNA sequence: TGCGCCAGCAGCACGGACAGCGGGGAGCTGTTTTTT. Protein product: CASSTDSGELFF.

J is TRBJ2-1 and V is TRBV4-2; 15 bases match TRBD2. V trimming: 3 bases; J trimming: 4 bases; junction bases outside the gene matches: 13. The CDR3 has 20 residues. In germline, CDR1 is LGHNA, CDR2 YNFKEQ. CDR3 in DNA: TGTGCCAGCAGCCACATTAAGTTGGCCGGGACTAGCGGGGGGTACAATGAGCAGTTCTTC. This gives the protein CASSHIKLAGTSGGYNEQFF.

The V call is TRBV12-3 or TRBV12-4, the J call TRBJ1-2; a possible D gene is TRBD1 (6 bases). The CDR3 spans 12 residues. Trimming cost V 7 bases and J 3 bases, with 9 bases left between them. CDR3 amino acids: CASKGHHYGYTF. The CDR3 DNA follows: TGTGCCAGCAAGGGACATCACTATGGCTACACCTTC.

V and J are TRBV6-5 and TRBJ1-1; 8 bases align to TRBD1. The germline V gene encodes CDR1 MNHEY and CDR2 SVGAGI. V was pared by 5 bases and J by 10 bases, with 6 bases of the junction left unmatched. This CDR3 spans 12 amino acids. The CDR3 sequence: CASSTRTGTAFF. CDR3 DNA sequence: TGTGCCAGCAGTACCCGGACAGGGACAGCTTTCTTT.

Here the CDR3 reads CASSSSRGAFF. The CDR3, as DNA: TGCGCCAGCAGCTCAAGCCGGGGGGCTTTCTTT. The chain recombines TRBV5-1 with TRBJ1-1; possible D gene TRBD1, 5 bases. Trimming took off 3 bases at V and 11 bases at J, with 11 bases between the two ends. The CDR3 runs 11 residues. Germline values: CDR1 SGHRS, CDR2 YFSETQ.

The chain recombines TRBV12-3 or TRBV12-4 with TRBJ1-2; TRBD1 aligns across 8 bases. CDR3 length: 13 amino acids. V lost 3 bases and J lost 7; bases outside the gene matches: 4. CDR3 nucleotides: TGTGCCAGCAGTTTTCAGGGGGCCGGTGGCTACACCTTC. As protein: CASSFQGAGGYTF.

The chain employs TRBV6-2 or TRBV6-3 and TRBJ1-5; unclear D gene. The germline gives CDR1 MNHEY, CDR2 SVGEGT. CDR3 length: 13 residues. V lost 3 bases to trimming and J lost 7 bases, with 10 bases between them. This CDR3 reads CASSYNSGQPQHF. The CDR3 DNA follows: TGTGCCAGCAGTTATAATTCGGGCCAGCCCCAGCATTTT.

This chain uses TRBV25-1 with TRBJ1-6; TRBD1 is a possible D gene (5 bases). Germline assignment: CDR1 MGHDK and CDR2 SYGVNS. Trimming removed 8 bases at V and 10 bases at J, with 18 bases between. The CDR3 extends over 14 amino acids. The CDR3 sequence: CASELTGDFSPLHF. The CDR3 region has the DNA TGTGCCAGCGAACTGACTGGGGACTTCTCACCCCTCCACTTT.

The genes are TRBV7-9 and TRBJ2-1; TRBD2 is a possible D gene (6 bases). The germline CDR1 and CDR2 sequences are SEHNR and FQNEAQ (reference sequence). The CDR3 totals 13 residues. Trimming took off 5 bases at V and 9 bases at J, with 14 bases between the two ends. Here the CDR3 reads CASSEGGTSEQFF. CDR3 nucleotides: TGTGCCAGCAGCGAGGGCGGGACGTCTGAGCAGTTCTTC.

The CDR3 coding sequence is TGCGCCAGCAGTCAATCGTCCCCAGAGCCCCAAGAGACCCAGTACTTC. Its translation is CASSQSSPEPQETQYF. V gene TRBV23-1 combines with J gene TRBJ2-5, with no clear D. TRBV23-1 is designated an ORF whose function remains uncertain. Trimming left V 0 bases short and J 1 base short, with 12 bases between. This CDR3 contains 16 residues.

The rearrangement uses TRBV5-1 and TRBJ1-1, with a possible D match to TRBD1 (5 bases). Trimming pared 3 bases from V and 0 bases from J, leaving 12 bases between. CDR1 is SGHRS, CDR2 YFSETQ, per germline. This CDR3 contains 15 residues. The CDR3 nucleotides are TGCGCCAGCAGCTCATCGGGGGGTATGAACACTGAAGCTTTCTTT. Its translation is CASSSSGGMNTEAFF.

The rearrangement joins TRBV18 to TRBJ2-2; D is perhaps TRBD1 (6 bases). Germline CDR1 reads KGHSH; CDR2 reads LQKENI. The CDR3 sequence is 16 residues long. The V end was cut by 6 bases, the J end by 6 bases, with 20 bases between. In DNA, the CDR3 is TGTGCCAGCTCCACCACCCTGACAGGAGTAGCCGGGGAGCTGTTTTTT. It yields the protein CASSTTLTGVAGELFF. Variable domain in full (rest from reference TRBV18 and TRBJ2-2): NAGVMQNPRHLVRRRGQEARLRCSPMKGHSHVYWYRQLPEEGLKFMVYLQKENIIDESGMPKERFSAEFPKEGPSILRIQQVVRGDSAAYFCASSTTLTGVAGELFFGEGSRLTVL.

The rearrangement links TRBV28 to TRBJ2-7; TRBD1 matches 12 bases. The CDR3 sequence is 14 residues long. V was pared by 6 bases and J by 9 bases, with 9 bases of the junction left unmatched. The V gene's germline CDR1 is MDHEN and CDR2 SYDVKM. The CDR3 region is CASRIPGQGAGQYF. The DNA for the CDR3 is TGTGCCAGCAGAATTCCGGGACAGGGGGCCGGGCAGTACTTC.

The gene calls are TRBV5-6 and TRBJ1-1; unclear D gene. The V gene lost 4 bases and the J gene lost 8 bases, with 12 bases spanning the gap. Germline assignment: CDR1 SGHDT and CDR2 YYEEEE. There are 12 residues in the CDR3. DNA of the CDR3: TGTGCCAGCAGCCTTGAAGGAAAGGAAGCTTTCTTT. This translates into CASSLEGKEAFF.

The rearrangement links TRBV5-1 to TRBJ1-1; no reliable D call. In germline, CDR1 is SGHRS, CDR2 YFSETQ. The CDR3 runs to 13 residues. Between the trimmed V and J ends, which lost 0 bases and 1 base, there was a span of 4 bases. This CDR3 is CASSLVSNTEAFF. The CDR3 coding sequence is TGCGCCAGCAGCTTGGTGTCGAACACTGAAGCTTTCTTT.

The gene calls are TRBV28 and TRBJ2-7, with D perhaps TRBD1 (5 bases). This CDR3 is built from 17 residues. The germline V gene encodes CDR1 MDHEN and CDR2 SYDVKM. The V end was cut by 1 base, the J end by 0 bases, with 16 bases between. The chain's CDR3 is CASSLSSSRVLSYEQYF. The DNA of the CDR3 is TGTGCCAGCAGTTTATCCTCGAGCAGGGTCCTCTCCTACGAGCAGTACTTC.

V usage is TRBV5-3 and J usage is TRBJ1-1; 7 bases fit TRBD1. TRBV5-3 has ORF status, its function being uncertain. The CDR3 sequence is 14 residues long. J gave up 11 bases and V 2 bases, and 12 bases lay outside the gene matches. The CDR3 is CARSFGTALVMAFF. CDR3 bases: TGTGCCAGAAGCTTTGGGACAGCCCTTGTAATGGCTTTCTTT.